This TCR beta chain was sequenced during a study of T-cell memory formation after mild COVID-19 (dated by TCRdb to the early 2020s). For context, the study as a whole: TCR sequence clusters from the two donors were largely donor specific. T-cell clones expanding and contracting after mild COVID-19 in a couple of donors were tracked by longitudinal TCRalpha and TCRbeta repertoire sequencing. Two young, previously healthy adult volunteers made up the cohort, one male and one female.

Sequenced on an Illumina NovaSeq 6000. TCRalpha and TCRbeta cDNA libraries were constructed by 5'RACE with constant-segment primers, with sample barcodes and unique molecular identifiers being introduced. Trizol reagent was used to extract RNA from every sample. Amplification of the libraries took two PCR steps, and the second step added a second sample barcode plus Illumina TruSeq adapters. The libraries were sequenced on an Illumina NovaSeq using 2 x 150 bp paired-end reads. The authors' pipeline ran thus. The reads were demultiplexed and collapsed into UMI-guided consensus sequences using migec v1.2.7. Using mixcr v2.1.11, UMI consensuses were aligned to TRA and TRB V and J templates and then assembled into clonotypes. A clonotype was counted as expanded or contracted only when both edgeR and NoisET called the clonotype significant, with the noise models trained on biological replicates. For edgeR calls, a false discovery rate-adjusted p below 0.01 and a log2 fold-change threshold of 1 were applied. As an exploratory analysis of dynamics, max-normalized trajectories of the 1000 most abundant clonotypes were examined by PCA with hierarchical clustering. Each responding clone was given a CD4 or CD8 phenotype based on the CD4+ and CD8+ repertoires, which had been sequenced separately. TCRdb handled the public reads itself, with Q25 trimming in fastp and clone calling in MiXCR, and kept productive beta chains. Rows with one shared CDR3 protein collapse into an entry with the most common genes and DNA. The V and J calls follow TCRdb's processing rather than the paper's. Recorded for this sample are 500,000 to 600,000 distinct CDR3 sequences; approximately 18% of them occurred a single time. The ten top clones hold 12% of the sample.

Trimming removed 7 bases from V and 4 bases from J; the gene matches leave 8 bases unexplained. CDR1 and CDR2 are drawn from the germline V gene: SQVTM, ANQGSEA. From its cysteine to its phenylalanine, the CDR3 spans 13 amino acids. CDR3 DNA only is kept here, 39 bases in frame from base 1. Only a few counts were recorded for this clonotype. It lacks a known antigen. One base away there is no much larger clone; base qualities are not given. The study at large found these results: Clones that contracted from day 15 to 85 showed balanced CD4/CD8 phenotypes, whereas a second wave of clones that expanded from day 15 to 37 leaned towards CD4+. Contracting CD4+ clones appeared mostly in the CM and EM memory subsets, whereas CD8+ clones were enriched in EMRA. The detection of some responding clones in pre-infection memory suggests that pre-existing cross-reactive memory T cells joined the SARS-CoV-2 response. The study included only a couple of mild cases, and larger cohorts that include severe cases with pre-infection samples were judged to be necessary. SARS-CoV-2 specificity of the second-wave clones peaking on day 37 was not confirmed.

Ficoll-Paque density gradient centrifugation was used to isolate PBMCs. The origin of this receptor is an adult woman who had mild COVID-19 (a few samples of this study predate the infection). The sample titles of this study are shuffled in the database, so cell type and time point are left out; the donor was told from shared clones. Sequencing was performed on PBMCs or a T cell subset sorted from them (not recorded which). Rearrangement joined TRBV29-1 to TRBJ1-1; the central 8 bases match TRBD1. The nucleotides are TGCAGCGCCGTGGACAGGGTGGCCACTGAAGCTTTCTTT. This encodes CSAVDRVATEAFF.